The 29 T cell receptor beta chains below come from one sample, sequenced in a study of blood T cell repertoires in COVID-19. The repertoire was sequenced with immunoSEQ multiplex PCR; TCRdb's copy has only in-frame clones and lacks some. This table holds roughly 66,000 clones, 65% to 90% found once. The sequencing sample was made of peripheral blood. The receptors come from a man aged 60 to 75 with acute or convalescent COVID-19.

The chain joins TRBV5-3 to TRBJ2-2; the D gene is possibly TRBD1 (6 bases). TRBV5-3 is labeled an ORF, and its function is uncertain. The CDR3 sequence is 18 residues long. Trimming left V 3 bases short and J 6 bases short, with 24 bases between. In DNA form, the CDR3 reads TGTGCCAGAAGCTACCGGAAGGGGGTCACCTTACTTCCCGGGGAGCTGTTTTTT. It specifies CARSYRKGVTLLPGELFF.

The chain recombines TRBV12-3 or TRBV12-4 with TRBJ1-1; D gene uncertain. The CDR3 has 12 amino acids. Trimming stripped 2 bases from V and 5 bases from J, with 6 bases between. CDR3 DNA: TGTGCCAGCAGTTTATGGAGGACTGAAGCTTTCTTT. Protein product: CASSLWRTEAFF.

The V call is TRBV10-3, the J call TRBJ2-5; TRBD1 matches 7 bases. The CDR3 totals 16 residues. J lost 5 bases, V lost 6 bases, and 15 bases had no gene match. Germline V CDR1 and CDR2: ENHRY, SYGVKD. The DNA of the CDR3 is TGTGCCATCAGCCAAGGGGGACAGAGCCTCCACGAGACCCAGTACTTC. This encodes CAISQGGQSLHETQYF.

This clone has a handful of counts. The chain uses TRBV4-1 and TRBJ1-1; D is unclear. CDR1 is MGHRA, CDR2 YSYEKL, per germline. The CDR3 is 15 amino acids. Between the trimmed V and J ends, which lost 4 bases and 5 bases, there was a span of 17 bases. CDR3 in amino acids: CASSRTGPAGTEAFF. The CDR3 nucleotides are TGCGCCAGCAGCCGAACCGGGCCCGCGGGTACTGAAGCTTTCTTT.

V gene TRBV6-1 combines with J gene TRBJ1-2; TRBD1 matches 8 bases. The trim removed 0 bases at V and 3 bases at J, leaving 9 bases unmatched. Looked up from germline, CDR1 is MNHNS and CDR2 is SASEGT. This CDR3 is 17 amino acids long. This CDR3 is CASSEAARTGRDYGYTF. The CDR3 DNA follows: TGTGCCAGCAGTGAAGCGGCCCGGACAGGGCGCGACTATGGCTACACCTTC.

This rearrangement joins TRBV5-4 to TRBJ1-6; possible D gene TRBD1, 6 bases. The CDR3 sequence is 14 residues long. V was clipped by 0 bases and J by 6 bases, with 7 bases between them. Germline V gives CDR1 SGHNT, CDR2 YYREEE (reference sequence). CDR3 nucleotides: TGTGCCAGCAGCTTGGACAGGGTTAATTCACCCCTCCACTTT. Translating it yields CASSLDRVNSPLHF.

The CDR3 here is CASSRGQGASPLHF. In nucleotides, the CDR3 is TGTGCCAGCAGCCGTGGACAGGGAGCTTCACCCCTCCACTTT. The gene calls are TRBV7-6 and TRBJ1-6; TRBD1 aligns across 8 bases. Germline CDR1 reads SGHVS; CDR2 reads FNYEAQ. CDR3 length: 14 amino acids. Trimming took 5 bases from V and 9 from J; bases not matched to a gene: 6.

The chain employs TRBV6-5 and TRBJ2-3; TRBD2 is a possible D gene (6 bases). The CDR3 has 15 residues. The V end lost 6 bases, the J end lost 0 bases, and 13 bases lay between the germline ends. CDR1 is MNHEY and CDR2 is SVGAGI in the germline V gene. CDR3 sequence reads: CASRATGTSTDTQYF. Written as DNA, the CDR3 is TGTGCCAGCAGAGCGACTGGGACTAGCACAGATACGCAGTATTTT.

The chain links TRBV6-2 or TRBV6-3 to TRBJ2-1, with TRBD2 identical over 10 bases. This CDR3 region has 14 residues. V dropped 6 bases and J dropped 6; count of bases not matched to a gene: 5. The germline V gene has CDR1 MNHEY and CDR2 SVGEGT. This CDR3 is CASSLAGVRNEQFF. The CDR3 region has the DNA TGTGCCAGCAGCCTAGCGGGGGTGCGCAATGAGCAGTTCTTC.

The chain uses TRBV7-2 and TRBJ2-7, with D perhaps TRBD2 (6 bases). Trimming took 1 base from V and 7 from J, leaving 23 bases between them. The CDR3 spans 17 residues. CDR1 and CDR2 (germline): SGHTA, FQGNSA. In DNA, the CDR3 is TGTGCCAGCAGCTTAGTTTACGGAGGGAGCCAACGTGGGGAGCAGTACTTC. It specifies CASSLVYGGSQRGEQYF.

The CDR3 DNA follows: TGTGCCAGCAGTCGACAGGGGGTTACTGAAGCTTTCTTT. Protein sequence: CASSRQGVTEAFF. The V call is TRBV12-3 or TRBV12-4, the J call TRBJ1-1; 9 bases are a match to TRBD1. This CDR3 region has 13 residues. Trimming took 5 bases from V and 5 from J; bases not matched to a gene: 3.

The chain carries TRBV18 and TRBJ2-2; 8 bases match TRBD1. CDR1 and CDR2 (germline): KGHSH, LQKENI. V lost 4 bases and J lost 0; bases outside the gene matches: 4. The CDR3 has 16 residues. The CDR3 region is CASSRGQVSNTGELFF. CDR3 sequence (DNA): TGTGCCAGCTCACGGGGACAGGTCTCGAACACCGGGGAGCTGTTTTTT.

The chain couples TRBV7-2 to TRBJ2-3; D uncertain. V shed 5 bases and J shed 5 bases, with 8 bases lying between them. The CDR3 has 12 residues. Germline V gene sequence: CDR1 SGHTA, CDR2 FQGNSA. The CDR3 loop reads CASSVPGDTQYF. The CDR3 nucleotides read TGTGCCAGCAGCGTCCCCGGAGATACGCAGTATTTT.

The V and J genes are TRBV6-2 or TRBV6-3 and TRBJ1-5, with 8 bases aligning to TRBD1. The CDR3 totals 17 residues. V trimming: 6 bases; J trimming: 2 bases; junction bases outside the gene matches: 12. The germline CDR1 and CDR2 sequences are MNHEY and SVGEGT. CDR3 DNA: TGTGCCAGCAGCCCTATCCGGGACAGGAGAGGCAATCAGCCCCAGCATTTT. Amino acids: CASSPIRDRRGNQPQHF.

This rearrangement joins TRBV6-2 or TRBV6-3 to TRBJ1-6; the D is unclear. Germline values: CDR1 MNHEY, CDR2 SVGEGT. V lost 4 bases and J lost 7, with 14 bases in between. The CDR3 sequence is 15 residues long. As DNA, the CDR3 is TGTGCCAGCAGTTGGTCAGCAGGCTCCAATTCACCCCTCCACTTT. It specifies CASSWSAGSNSPLHF.

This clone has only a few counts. The CDR3 coding sequence is TGTGCCAGCAGTTTAGACGACGGGACTGAAGCTTTCTTT. It codes for CASSLDDGTEAFF. The chain couples TRBV6-6 to TRBJ1-1; D is uncertain. This CDR3 region has 13 residues. Germline-derived CDR1 and CDR2 are MNHNY and SVGAGI (reference sequence). V was pared by 4 bases and J by 5 bases, with 11 bases between.

CDR3 DNA sequence: TGTGCCAGCACTCCAAAGGGTGGGGCCTTGAGGGGCTACACCTTC. Its protein is CASTPKGGALRGYTF. The V gene is TRBV25-1, the J gene TRBJ1-2, with a tentative D call TRBD1 (5 bases). CDR1 is MGHDK and CDR2 is SYGVNS in the germline V gene. This CDR3 comprises 15 residues. Trimming removed 7 bases from V and 8 bases from J, with 23 bases in between.

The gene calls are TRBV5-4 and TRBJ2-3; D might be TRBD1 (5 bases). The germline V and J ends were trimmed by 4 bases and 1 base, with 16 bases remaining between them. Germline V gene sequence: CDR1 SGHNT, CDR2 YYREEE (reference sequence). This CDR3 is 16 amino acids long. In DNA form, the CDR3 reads TGTGCCAGCAGCCAGTGGGGCCTACGAGGCACAGATACGCAGTATTTT. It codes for CASSQWGLRGTDTQYF.

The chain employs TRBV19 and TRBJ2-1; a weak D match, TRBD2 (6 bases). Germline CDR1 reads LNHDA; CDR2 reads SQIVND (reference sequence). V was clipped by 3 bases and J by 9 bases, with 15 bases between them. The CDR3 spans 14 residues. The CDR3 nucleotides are TGTGCCAGTAGTATTAGACTAGAATTCGGTGAGCAGTTCTTC. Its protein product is CASSIRLEFGEQFF.

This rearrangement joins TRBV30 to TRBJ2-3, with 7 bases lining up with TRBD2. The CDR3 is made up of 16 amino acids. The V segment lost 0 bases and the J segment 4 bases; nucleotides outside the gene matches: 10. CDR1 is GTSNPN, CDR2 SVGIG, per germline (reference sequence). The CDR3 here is CAWSVLTGGRADTQYF. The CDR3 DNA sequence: TGTGCCTGGAGTGTACTAACGGGGGGTAGGGCAGATACGCAGTATTTT.

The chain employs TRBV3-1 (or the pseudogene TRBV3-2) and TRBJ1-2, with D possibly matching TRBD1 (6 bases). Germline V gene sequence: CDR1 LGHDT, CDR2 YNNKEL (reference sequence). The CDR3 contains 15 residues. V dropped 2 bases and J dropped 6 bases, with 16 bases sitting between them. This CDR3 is CASSQSRGRNDGYTF. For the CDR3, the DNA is TGTGCCAGCAGCCAATCGCGGGGGCGGAATGATGGCTACACCTTC.

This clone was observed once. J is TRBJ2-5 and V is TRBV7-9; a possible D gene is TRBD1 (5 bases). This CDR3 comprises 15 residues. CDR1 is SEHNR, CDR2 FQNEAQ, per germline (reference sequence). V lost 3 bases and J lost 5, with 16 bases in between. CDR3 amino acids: CASSLAAGLRETQYF. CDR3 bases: TGTGCCAGCAGCTTGGCGGCAGGGCTCCGGGAGACCCAGTACTTC.

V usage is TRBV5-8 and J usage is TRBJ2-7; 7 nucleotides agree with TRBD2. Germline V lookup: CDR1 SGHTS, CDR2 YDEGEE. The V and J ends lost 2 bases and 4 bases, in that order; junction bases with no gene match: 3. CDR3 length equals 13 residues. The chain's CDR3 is CASSFGGRYEQYV. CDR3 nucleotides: TGTGCCAGCAGCTTCGGGGGGAGGTACGAGCAGTACGTC.

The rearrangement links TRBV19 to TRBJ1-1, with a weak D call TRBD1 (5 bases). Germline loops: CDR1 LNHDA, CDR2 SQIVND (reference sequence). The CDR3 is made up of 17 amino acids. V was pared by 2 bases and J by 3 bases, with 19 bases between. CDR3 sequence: CASSISWGEVGDTEAFF. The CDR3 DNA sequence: TGTGCCAGTAGTATAAGCTGGGGGGAGGTCGGCGACACTGAAGCTTTCTTT.

The CDR3 is CASSWGGGSGNTIYF. The DNA for the CDR3 is TGTGCCAGCAGCTGGGGGGGCGGCTCTGGAAACACCATATATTTT. The chain links TRBV5-6 to TRBJ1-3; D is perhaps TRBD1 (6 bases). CDR1 SGHDT and CDR2 YYEEEE come from the germline V gene. Trimming took off 3 bases at V and 0 bases at J, with 10 bases between the two ends. This CDR3 comprises 15 residues. Full variable domain (remainder filled in from reference TRBV5-6 and TRBJ1-3): DAGVTQSPTHLIKTRGQQVTLRCSPKSGHDTVSWYQQALGQGPQFIFQYYEEEERQRGNFPDRFSGHQFPNYSSELNVNALLLGDSALYLCASSWGGGSGNTIYFGEGSWLTVV.

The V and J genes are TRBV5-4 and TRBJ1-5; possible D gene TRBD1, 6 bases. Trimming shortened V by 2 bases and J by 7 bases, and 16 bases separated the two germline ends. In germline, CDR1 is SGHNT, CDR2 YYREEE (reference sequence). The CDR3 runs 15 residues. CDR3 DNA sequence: TGTGCCAGCAGCTTTGGGGGCGGTTCGGGCCAGCCCCAGCATTTT. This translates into CASSFGGGSGQPQHF.

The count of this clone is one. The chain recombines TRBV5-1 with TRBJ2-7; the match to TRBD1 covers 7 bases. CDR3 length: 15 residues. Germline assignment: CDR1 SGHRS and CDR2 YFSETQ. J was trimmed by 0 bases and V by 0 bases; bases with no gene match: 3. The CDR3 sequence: CASSLEGTASYEQYF. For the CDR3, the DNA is TGCGCCAGCAGCTTGGAAGGGACAGCCTCCTACGAGCAGTACTTC.

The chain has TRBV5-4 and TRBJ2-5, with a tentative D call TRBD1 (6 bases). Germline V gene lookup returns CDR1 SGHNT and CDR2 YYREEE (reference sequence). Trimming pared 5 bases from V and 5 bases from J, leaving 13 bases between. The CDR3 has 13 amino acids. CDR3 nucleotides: TGTGCCAGCAGACAGGGAATCGAGGAGACCCAGTACTTC. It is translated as CASRQGIEETQYF.

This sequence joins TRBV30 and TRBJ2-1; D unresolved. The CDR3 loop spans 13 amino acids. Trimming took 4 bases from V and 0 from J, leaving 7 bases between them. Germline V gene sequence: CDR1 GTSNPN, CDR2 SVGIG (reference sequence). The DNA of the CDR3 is TGTGCCTGGACTCCTAGCTCCTACAATGAGCAGTTCTTC. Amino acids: CAWTPSSYNEQFF. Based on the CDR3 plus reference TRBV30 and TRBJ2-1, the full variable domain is SQTIHQWPATLVQPVGSPLSLECTVEGTSNPNLYWYRQAAGRGLQLLFYSVGIGQISSEVPQNLSASRPQDRQFILSSKKLLLSDSGFYLCAWTPSSYNEQFFGPGTRLTVL.